The TCR beta chain under discussion was sequenced for a study of T cells after yellow fever vaccination. Overall study findings and caveats: A limited proportion of clonotypes was detected within both the CD4 and CD8 compartments. The secondary response was weaker, and its peak arrived faster, on day 5 versus 15.

Comments on this clonotype: Its matching antigen is unknown.

Template switching with 5'RACE generated the TCR cDNA and added a universal primer site and UMIs. In TCRdb, the 5' RACE reads were re-called with MiXCR into one record per CDR3 protein. The profile shows about 320,000 distinct CDR3 sequences, around 10% of them singletons. This CDR3 region has 14 residues. CDR1 is LGHDT, CDR2 YNNKEL, per germline (reference sequence). Trimming pared 4 bases from V and 5 bases from J, leaving 12 bases between. The sample here was CD4+ T cells sorted from PBMCs, taken 45 days after the yellow fever booster vaccination. The sequence derives from a man between 18 and 29 years old who received the YFV17D yellow fever vaccine. The V and J genes are TRBV3-1 and TRBJ1-5; D is unresolved. In DNA, the CDR3 is TGTGCCAGCAGCCCGGCGGGAGTGGATCAGCCCCAGCATTTT. This gives the protein CASSPAGVDQPQHF.